The next 30 T cell receptor beta chains were all read from a single sample in a study of cytomegalovirus exposure and HLA in healthy donors. The PCR ran on 60 Vbeta and 13 Jbeta primers. Sequenced by immunoSEQ multiplex PCR; TCRdb stores in-frame clones only, minus some. The sample consists of some 110,000 clones, just under 75% of them appearing once. Input material: PBMCs. These receptors all come from a man aged 55 to 69 in good health and CMV-seropositive.

The V gene is TRBV2, the J gene TRBJ1-4; D possibly corresponds to TRBD1 (5 bases). The CDR3 is made up of 12 amino acids. V lost 5 bases and J 10 bases, leaving 11 bases between the germline ends. The V gene's germline CDR1 is SNHLY and CDR2 FYNNEI. The CDR3 DNA reads as TGTGCCAGCAGTATAGAACAGGCAAAACTGTTTTTT. It encodes CASSIEQAKLFF.

The chain uses TRBV7-2 and TRBJ2-3; 8 nucleotides match TRBD2. The CDR3 sequence is 18 residues long. From germline, CDR1 is SGHTA and CDR2 FQGNSA. Trimming cost V 1 base and J 0 bases; bases outside gene matches: 9. CDR3 protein: CASSLVPAGVTSTDTQYF. CDR3 bases: TGTGCCAGCAGCTTAGTTCCAGCGGGGGTTACTAGCACAGATACGCAGTATTTT.

The V call is TRBV7-6, the J call TRBJ2-1; 7 nucleotides align to TRBD1. Germline V gene lookup returns CDR1 SGHVS and CDR2 FNYEAQ. The CDR3 has 16 amino acids. With 1 base clipped from V and 2 bases from J, the junction kept 5 bases outside the gene matches. Here the CDR3 reads CASSLVGTVAYNEQFF. The CDR3 nucleotides are TGTGCCAGCAGCTTAGTAGGGACAGTGGCCTACAATGAGCAGTTCTTC.

This clone was counted a single time. V usage is TRBV2 and J usage is TRBJ2-7, with 9 bases aligning to TRBD1. CDR1 and CDR2 (germline): SNHLY, FYNNEI. With 6 bases clipped from V and 6 bases from J, the junction kept 15 bases outside the gene matches. The CDR3 contains 16 residues. The CDR3 protein is CASRPGTGWLLGEQYF. The DNA of the CDR3 is TGTGCCAGCAGACCTGGGACAGGGTGGCTGTTAGGCGAGCAGTACTTC.

V is TRBV6-1 and J is TRBJ1-4, with 8 bases fitting TRBD1. Per the germline V gene, CDR1 is MNHNS and CDR2 is SASEGT. Germline trimming cut 4 bases from V and 8 bases from J; bases unmatched to any gene: 9. The CDR3 totals 15 residues. Here the CDR3 DNA reads TGTGCCAGCAGTGCTAACAGGGGGAAAGGGGAAAAACTGTTTTTT. Protein product: CASSANRGKGEKLFF.

The chain carries TRBV25-1 and TRBJ2-7; 7 bases are shared with TRBD2. The CDR3 loop spans 15 amino acids. CDR1 MGHDK and CDR2 SYGVNS come from the germline V gene. V gave up 2 bases and J gave up 0 bases; unmatched junction bases: 4. For the CDR3, the DNA is TGTGCCAGCAGTGAAAATGGGGGGGGCTCCTACGAGCAGTACTTC. This translates into CASSENGGGSYEQYF.

A remark on this clone: One junction end does not reproduce the germline sequence, and a read error may be involved. The CDR3 sequence: CASSLEGGFSYPF. The CDR3 DNA sequence: TGTGCCAGCAGCTTAGAGGGAGGATTTAGCTACCCCTTC. The V call is TRBV5-6, the J call TRBJ1-2; D gene unclear. The CDR3 runs to 13 residues. The germline gives CDR1 SGHDT, CDR2 YYEEEE.

This clone came up once. The chain carries TRBV7-9 and TRBJ2-5, with a possible D match to TRBD2 (5 bases). The V gene's germline CDR1 is SEHNR and CDR2 FQNEAQ (reference sequence). V lost 7 bases and J lost 4, with 16 bases in between. The CDR3 consists of 14 residues. The DNA for the CDR3 is TGTGCCAGCACCGGCGCACCCCGGGGAGAGACCCAGTACTTC. It yields the protein CASTGAPRGETQYF.

This chain connects TRBV19 to TRBJ1-1; 7 bases match TRBD1. Germline-derived CDR1 and CDR2 are LNHDA and SQIVND (reference sequence). The CDR3 has 14 residues. The ends lost 5 bases at V and 1 base at J; junction bases unmatched: 4. CDR3 DNA sequence: TGTGCCAGTAGTTTTTCAGGGGGGAACACTGAAGCTTTCTTT. Translation gives CASSFSGGNTEAFF.

This chain joins TRBV6-5 and TRBJ1-6, with TRBD1 matching over 7 bases. This CDR3 contains 14 residues. After removal of 6 bases from V and 6 bases from J, the junction contained 5 bases not matched to a gene. CDR1 is MNHEY, CDR2 SVGAGI, per germline. The CDR3 sequence: CASRRRDSNSPLHF. DNA for the CDR3: TGTGCCAGCAGGCGACGGGACAGTAATTCACCCCTCCACTTT.

The rearrangement uses TRBV9 and TRBJ1-5; D is unclear. This CDR3 contains 13 residues. Germline lookup yields CDR1 SGDLS and CDR2 YYNGEE. Between the trimmed V and J ends, which lost 0 bases and 4 bases, there was a span of 5 bases. The DNA of the CDR3 is TGTGCCAGCAGCGTAGGAGCGAATCAGCCCCAGCATTTT. It specifies CASSVGANQPQHF.

The J gene is TRBJ2-6, the V gene TRBV19, with D possibly matching TRBD1 (6 bases). The CDR3 consists of 15 residues. Trimming took 10 bases from V and 2 from J, leaving 15 bases between them. Germline CDR1 is LNHDA and CDR2 is SQIVND (reference sequence). The CDR3 DNA reads TGTGCCACGAGTGGATACAGGGCTGGGGCCAACGTCCTGACTTTC. Amino acid sequence: CATSGYRAGANVLTF.

The rearrangement uses TRBV5-1 and TRBJ1-2; the match to TRBD1 covers 10 bases. The CDR3 is 15 residues long. Germline CDR1 and CDR2: SGHRS and YFSETQ. After removal of 3 bases from V and 4 bases from J, the junction contained 6 bases not matched to a gene. In nucleotides, the CDR3 is TGCGCCAGCAGCTGGGCGGGACAGGGGTCCTATGGCTACACCTTC. It yields the protein CASSWAGQGSYGYTF.

This sequence joins TRBV5-8 and TRBJ2-7, with a weak D call TRBD1 (5 bases). This CDR3 is 13 amino acids long. Germline CDR1 SGHTS, CDR2 YDEGEE. V lost 4 bases to trimming and J lost 3 bases, with 11 bases between them. CDR3 bases: TGTGCCAGCAGCCCCAGGGTTGGCTACGAGCAGTACTTC. The encoded protein is CASSPRVGYEQYF.

The chain links TRBV2 to TRBJ2-7; 12 bases are shared with TRBD1. The CDR3 totals 14 residues. Germline V lookup: CDR1 SNHLY, CDR2 FYNNEI. V gave up 0 bases and J gave up 12 bases; unmatched junction bases: 6. CDR3 in amino acids: CASSEARGTGGLYF. Here the CDR3 DNA reads TGTGCCAGCAGTGAAGCGCGAGGGACAGGGGGCCTGTACTTC.

This chain joins TRBV27 and TRBJ2-5; the D gene is possibly TRBD1 (5 bases). TRBJ2-7 explains the end of the DNA better; the J call may be wrong. The CDR3 has 15 residues. Germline assignment: CDR1 MNHEY and CDR2 SMNVEV (reference sequence). CDR3 sequence reads: CASSLSKGAAYEQYF. The CDR3 DNA reads TGTGCCAGCAGTTTATCGAAAGGGGCCGCCTACGAGCAGTACTTC.

The J gene is TRBJ2-5, the V gene TRBV29-1; D is possibly TRBD1 (6 bases). The CDR3 is made up of 13 amino acids. V was pared by 6 bases and J by 5 bases, with 16 bases between. Germline CDR1 SQVTM, CDR2 ANQGSEA. The CDR3 loop reads CSVGTTGDETQYF. Written as DNA, the CDR3 is TGCAGCGTGGGGACAACGGGCGACGAGACCCAGTACTTC.

The chain joins TRBV7-9 to TRBJ2-2; perhaps TRBD1 as D (5 bases). The CDR3 covers 14 residues. Trimming shortened V by 3 bases and J by 7 bases, and 12 bases separated the two germline ends. From germline, CDR1 is SEHNR and CDR2 FQNEAQ (reference sequence). CDR3 sequence reads: CASSFGQGIGELFF. CDR3 bases: TGTGCCAGCAGCTTTGGGCAGGGAATCGGGGAGCTGTTTTTT.

This clone has more than one count but fewer than ten. The gene calls are TRBV5-1 and TRBJ2-1, with 8 nucleotides matching TRBD1. This CDR3 comprises 18 residues. Germline CDR1 is SGHRS and CDR2 is YFSETQ. V lost 3 bases to trimming and J lost 0 bases; unmatched junction nucleotides: 11. Written as DNA, the CDR3 is TGCGCCAGCAGCTGGCAATACAGGGGGACTTTCTCCTACAATGAGCAGTTCTTC. Its protein product is CASSWQYRGTFSYNEQFF.

This clone was found a few times. V is TRBV29-1 and J is TRBJ1-2; 9 bases map to TRBD1. There are 12 residues in the CDR3. The ends lost 5 bases at V and 9 bases at J; junction bases unmatched: 7. Germline-derived CDR1 and CDR2 are SQVTM and ANQGSEA. CDR3 loop: CSVLDRGASYTF. The CDR3 bases are TGCAGCGTTTTGGACAGGGGCGCTAGCTACACCTTC.

The gene calls are TRBV11-2 and TRBJ1-1; 7 bases are a match to TRBD1. Germline CDR1 and CDR2: SGHAT and FQNNGV. This CDR3 has 16 residues. J was trimmed by 2 bases and V by 1 base; bases with no gene match: 7. The CDR3 spells CASSLATGDGNTEAFF. CDR3 nucleotides: TGTGCCAGCAGCTTAGCCACAGGGGATGGAAACACTGAAGCTTTCTTT.

J is TRBJ2-5 and V is TRBV5-6; tentatively, D is TRBD2 (5 bases). V dropped 7 bases and J dropped 5 bases, with 18 bases sitting between them. This CDR3 region has 14 residues. Germline CDR1 and CDR2: SGHDT and YYEEEE. The CDR3 spells CASLTVGREETQYF. CDR3 in DNA: TGTGCCAGCCTCACCGTAGGGAGAGAGGAGACCCAGTACTTC.

The rearrangement links TRBV2 to TRBJ1-2, with 8 bases matching TRBD1. V was clipped by 0 bases and J by 7 bases; unmatched bases: 7. CDR3 length: 15 residues. Germline-derived CDR1 and CDR2 are SNHLY and FYNNEI. The CDR3 DNA reads TGTGCCAGCAGTGAAGCGCTTCCAGGGGGCGCTGGCTACACCTTC. Translated, it gives CASSEALPGGAGYTF.

The chain joins TRBV14 to TRBJ2-3, with 10 bases lining up with TRBD2. Unmatched junction bases numbered 4, after V lost 1 base and J lost 3 bases. This CDR3 spans 16 amino acids. Germline CDR1 SGHDN, CDR2 FVKESK. CDR3 in DNA: TGTGCCAGCAGCCAAGCAAGCGGGGGGGGAACAGATACGCAGTATTTT. Amino acids: CASSQASGGGTDTQYF. Using reference TRBV14 and TRBJ2-3 for the parts outside the CDR3, the full variable domain is EAGVTQFPSHSVIEKGQTVTLRCDPISGHDNLYWYRRVMGKEIKFLLHFVKESKQDESGMPNNRFLAERTGGTYSTLKVQPAELEDSGVYFCASSQASGGGTDTQYFGPGTRLTVL.

The chain has TRBV2 and TRBJ1-5; 9 bases are shared with TRBD1. Per germline, CDR1 SNHLY and CDR2 FYNNEI. The ends lost 4 bases at V and 1 base at J; junction bases unmatched: 2. This CDR3 spans 15 amino acids. CDR3: CASSGDRVSNQPQHF. The CDR3 region has the DNA TGTGCCAGCAGTGGGGACAGGGTGAGCAATCAGCCCCAGCATTTT.

This sequence joins TRBV28 and TRBJ2-3; D not certain. With 7 bases removed from V and 4 bases from J, the gap between germline ends came to 6 bases. The CDR3 consists of 11 residues. Looked up from germline, CDR1 is MDHEN and CDR2 is SYDVKM. This chain's CDR3 is CASKSADTQYF. The CDR3 DNA reads TGTGCCAGCAAGAGCGCAGATACGCAGTATTTT.

The rearrangement links TRBV6-5 to TRBJ1-1; tentatively, D is TRBD1 (5 bases). Trimming took off 2 bases at V and 6 bases at J, with 13 bases between the two ends. The CDR3 is made up of 14 amino acids. Germline loops: CDR1 MNHEY, CDR2 SVGAGI. CDR3 in amino acids: CASSYETEYSEAFF. The CDR3 region has the DNA TGTGCCAGCAGTTACGAGACAGAGTATTCTGAAGCTTTCTTT.

V and J are TRBV14 and TRBJ2-3, with TRBD2 matching over 10 bases. Germline V gene lookup returns CDR1 SGHDN and CDR2 FVKESK. V shed 4 bases and J 6 bases; nucleotides not matched to a gene: 4. The CDR3 is 14 amino acids. The CDR3 sequence is CASSRSGGSDTQYF. The CDR3 DNA reads as TGTGCCAGCAGCCGTAGCGGGGGGTCCGATACGCAGTATTTT.

The chain carries TRBV5-1 and TRBJ2-5; tentatively, D is TRBD1 (8 bases). This CDR3 spans 17 amino acids. The V and J ends lost 4 bases and 5 bases respectively, with 24 bases between them. Germline V gene lookup returns CDR1 SGHRS and CDR2 YFSETQ. CDR3 nucleotide sequence: TGCGCCAGCAGCCGGCCCGTTACAGGGGGGGCGGATGAGACCCAGTACTTC. Amino acid sequence: CASSRPVTGGADETQYF.

The CDR3 bases are TGTGCCAGCAGCTTAAGGCAGGGGGCGTTCGAGCAGTACTTC. Its translation: CASSLRQGAFEQYF. The chain links TRBV7-2 to TRBJ2-7, with 8 bases identical to TRBD1. The length of the CDR3 is 14 residues. Germline assignment: CDR1 SGHTA and CDR2 FQGNSA. V lost 2 bases to trimming and J lost 6 bases; unmatched junction nucleotides: 6.